This T cell receptor (beta chain) was retrieved from a study of ipilimumab plus nivolumab after autologous stem cell transplantation. For the study at large: A median of about 8 nivolumab and 5 ipilimumab doses were given.

The CDR3 sequence is 14 residues long. After removal of 6 bases from V and 2 bases from J, the junction contained 3 bases not matched to a gene. Germline CDR1 reads MNHEY; CDR2 reads SVGAGI. Clones were read by immunoSEQ multiplex PCR, and TCRdb kept only the in-frame ones, dropping some. Of 5,000 or so clones listed, approximately 70% are singletons. Study-wide points: The authors say TCR, Treg and microbiome findings warrant further study.

In the case of this clone: Its target is not known.

The source of this sequence is a male donor with multiple myeloma. This material consisted of PBMCs, taken in a trial of ipilimumab plus nivolumab as post-transplant consolidation. The chain links TRBV6-5 to TRBJ1-3; 8 positions agree with TRBD1. For the CDR3, the DNA is TGTGCCAGCAGAAAGACAGGGGCTGGAAACACCATATATTTT. Protein sequence: CASRKTGAGNTIYF.